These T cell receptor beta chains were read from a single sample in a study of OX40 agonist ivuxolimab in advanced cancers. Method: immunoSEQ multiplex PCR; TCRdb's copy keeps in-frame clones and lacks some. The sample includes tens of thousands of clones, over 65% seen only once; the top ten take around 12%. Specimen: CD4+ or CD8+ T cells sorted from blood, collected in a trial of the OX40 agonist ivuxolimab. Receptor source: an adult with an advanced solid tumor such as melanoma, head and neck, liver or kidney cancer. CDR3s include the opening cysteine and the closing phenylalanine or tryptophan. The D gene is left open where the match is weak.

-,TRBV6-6,CASSGTISYEQYF
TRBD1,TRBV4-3,CASSQPGQGGSEAFF
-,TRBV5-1,CASSLDRPYEQYF
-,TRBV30,CAWSQGGEQFF
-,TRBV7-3,CASSSTVNTEAFF
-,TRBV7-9,CASSLGGGMNTEAFF
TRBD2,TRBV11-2,CASSPVISGIAGELFF
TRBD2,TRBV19,CASSMSGGHTDTQYF
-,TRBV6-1,CASSEHYGYTF
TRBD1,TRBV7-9,CASSPRQGALSGANVLTF
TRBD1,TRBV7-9,CASSSGTGMTYEQYF
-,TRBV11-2,CASSSLADTQYF
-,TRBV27,CASSFGAGNTEAFF
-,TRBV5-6,CASSKTSYSTDTQYF
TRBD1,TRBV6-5,CASSLTGGGNTIYF
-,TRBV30,CAWSGVLEQFF
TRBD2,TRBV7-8,CASSPIHSGRETQYF
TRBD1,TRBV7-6,CASSLGDSSDYEQYF
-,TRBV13,CASSFGRQEQYF
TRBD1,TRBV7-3,CASSLNQGANTEAFF
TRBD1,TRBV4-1,CASSQPRNPGTGGSNYGYTF
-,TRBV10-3,CAISASRSLNTEAFF
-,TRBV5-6,CASSFGTGHSYEQYF
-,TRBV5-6,CASSQIATNEKLFF
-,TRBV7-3,CASSPTLTNNEQFF
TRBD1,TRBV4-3,CASSQDPGTASYEQYF
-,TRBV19,CASTLGPSQTEAFF
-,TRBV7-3,CASSPGNVAGKETQYF
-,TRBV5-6,CASSLAGSDTGELFF
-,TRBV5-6,CASSDLASSYNEQFF
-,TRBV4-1,CASSQERWARNTEAFF
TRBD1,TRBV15,CATSSGQGSYEQYF
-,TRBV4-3,CASSQGLSRNTEAFF
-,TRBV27,CASSSTDRNTGELFF
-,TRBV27,CASSPTGFQETQYF
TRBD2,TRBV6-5,CASRPGTSRNNEQFF
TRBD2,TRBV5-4,CASSLGPRLAGDYEQYF
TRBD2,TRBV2,CARETGLAGTSYEQYF
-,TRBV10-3,CAISLEIVNEQFF
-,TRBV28,CATRRDTYEQYF
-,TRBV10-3,CAISNPGADSGNTIYF
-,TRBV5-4,CASSLGTRVDGYTF